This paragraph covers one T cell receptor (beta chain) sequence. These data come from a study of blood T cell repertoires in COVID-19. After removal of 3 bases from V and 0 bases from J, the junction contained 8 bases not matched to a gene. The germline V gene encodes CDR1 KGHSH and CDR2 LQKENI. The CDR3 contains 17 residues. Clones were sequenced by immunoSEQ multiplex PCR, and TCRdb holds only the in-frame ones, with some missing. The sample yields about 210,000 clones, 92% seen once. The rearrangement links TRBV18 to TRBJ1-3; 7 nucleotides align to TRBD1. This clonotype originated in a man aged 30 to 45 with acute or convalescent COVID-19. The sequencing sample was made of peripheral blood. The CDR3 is CASSPPGQLYSGNTIYF. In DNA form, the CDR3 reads TGTGCCAGCTCACCTCCGGGACAGTTATACTCTGGAAACACCATATATTTT.